The present entry profiles one T cell receptor (beta chain) with its context. Data came from immunoSEQ multiplex PCR; TCRdb stores just in-frame clones and leaves some out. The sample yields 200,000 to 250,000 clones, around 70% seen once. The data belong to a study of cytotoxic CD8 clonotypes in ibrutinib-treated CLL. V dropped 4 bases and J dropped 8 bases, with 12 bases sitting between them. Germline lookup yields CDR1 SGHRS and CDR2 YFSETQ. The CDR3 has 12 residues. The V and J genes are TRBV5-1 and TRBJ1-2, with D tentatively TRBD1 (5 bases). The clonotype was recovered from a human donor with chronic lymphocytic leukemia. The sample was PBMCs, taken after 12 months of ibrutinib treatment. The CDR3 region has the DNA TGCGCCAGCAGCCAGGGTACGGAGGGCTACACCTTC. This encodes CASSQGTEGYTF.